The clone carrying this T cell receptor beta chain appeared a single time. Germline CDR1 and CDR2: SGHTA and FQGNSA. The CDR3 covers 14 residues. V shed 5 bases and J 7 bases; nucleotides not matched to a gene: 8. This sample was taken from a study of control samples from healthy donors and cancer patients. Data came from immunoSEQ multiplex PCR; TCRdb stores just in-frame clones and leaves some out. The repertoire has roughly 120,000 clones, about nine tenths of them found once; the top ten carry about 4.7%. The sequence was collected from a human donor in good health. The donor label of this sample is uncertain. This chain links TRBV7-2 with TRBJ1-5; 7 nucleotides align to TRBD1. The sequenced material came from blood. Here the CDR3 DNA reads TGTGCCAGCAGCGCCACAGGGGCTAGCCAGCCCCAGCATTTT. This gives the protein CASSATGASQPQHF.